This TCR beta chain is drawn from a study of shared clonotypes between healthy human individuals. Overall study context: The study drew on a couple of women and three men aged 18 to 49 as donors.

The length of the CDR3 is 11 residues. CDR1 and CDR2 from the germline V gene are MGHDK and SYGVNS. Trimming shortened V by 6 bases and J by 8 bases, and 8 bases separated the two germline ends. Only CD45RO-negative cells positively selected for CCR7 counted as naive CD8 cells, so terminally differentiated effector memory CD45RA+ cells were excluded. Sorted-subset replicate PCRs used about 200 ng DNA, around 27,000 T cell genomes. Profiling relied on immunoSEQ multiplex PCR, and the TCRdb table lists in-frame clones only, not all of them. Here the sample spans about 2.1 million clones, just under 95% being singletons. For this clone: Its matching antigen is unknown.

Study-wide findings and caveats: Clonotype sharing among donors, it was expected, would be affected by sequencing depth.

This sequence joins TRBV25-1 and TRBJ2-1; D not certain. This TCR derives from a young man in good health. Some clones in this sample may be carry-over from other donors' samples. Sequenced material: naive CD8+ T cells from PBMCs. CDR3 in amino acids: CASRYGDEQFF. Written as DNA, the CDR3 is TGTGCCAGCAGATATGGGGATGAGCAGTTCTTC.